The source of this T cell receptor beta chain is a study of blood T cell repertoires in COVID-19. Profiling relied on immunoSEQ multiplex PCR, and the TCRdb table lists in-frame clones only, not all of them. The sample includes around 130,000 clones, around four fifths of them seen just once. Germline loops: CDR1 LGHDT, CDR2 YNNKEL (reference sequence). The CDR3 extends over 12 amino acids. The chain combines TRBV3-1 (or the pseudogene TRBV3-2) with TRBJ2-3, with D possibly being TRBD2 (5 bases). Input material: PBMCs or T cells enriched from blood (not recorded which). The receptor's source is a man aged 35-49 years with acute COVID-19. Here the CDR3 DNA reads TGTGTCTCGGCGCTAGCAGGAGATACGCAGTATTTT. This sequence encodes CVSALAGDTQYF.